Presented here are 12 T cell receptor beta chains from one specimen sequenced in a study of Ad26.COV2.S vaccination and SARS-CoV-2 variants. Indicated treatment: around 19 received Ad26.COV2.S at low or high dose, single or two shots; several received placebo; per-sample allocation not given. It was on day 63 after the first vaccine or placebo injection that samples were taken. Assay: immunoSEQ multiplex PCR; the TCRdb copy retains only in-frame clones and omits some. The sample lists hundreds of thousands of clones; 70% to 90% were seen once. The sequences come from peripheral blood, collected in a trial of Ad26.COV2.S vaccine versus placebo. The receptor source for this set is a person aged 18 to 59 who received the Ad26.COV2.S COVID-19 vaccine or a placebo.

This clone was seen a single time. The chain couples TRBV20-1 to TRBJ1-1; the match to TRBD1 covers 9 bases. Germline CDR1 reads DFQATT; CDR2 reads SNEGSKA (reference sequence). Trimming removed 3 bases from V and 10 bases from J; junction bases left unmatched: 12. There are 14 residues in the CDR3. The CDR3 protein is CSASFSTGGFVAFF. DNA for the CDR3: TGCAGTGCTAGTTTCTCGACAGGGGGTTTTGTAGCTTTCTTT.

The chain carries TRBV6-6 and TRBJ1-5, with 7 bases lining up with TRBD1. The germline V gene encodes CDR1 MNHNY and CDR2 SVGAGI (reference sequence). Trimming cost V 2 bases and J 1 base; bases outside gene matches: 2. The CDR3 has 15 residues. This CDR3 reads CASSYDRASNQPQHF. The CDR3 nucleotides read TGTGCCAGCAGTTACGACAGGGCCAGCAATCAGCCCCAGCATTTT.

The chain combines TRBV10-3 with TRBJ2-2; D remains ambiguous. V gave up 6 bases and J gave up 4 bases, with 15 bases separating them. Per germline, CDR1 ENHRY and CDR2 SYGVKD. The CDR3 extends over 15 amino acids. DNA of the CDR3: TGTGCCATCAGCTCACAGATAACAGCCACCGGGGAGCTGTTTTTT. It encodes CAISSQITATGELFF.

This rearrangement joins TRBV6-6 to TRBJ1-5; D is undetermined. Germline V gene lookup returns CDR1 MNHNY and CDR2 SVGAGI (reference sequence). Trimming removed 6 bases at V and 6 bases at J, with 9 bases between. The CDR3 is 12 amino acids. The chain's CDR3 is CASREGTQPQHF. The CDR3 DNA sequence: TGTGCCAGCAGGGAGGGTACTCAGCCCCAGCATTTT.

This chain joins TRBV12-3 or TRBV12-4 and TRBJ2-7; D unclear. The germline V and J ends were trimmed by 8 bases and 6 bases, with 8 bases remaining between them. This CDR3 is 10 amino acids long. The chain's CDR3 is CASVLSEQYF. The CDR3 DNA is TGTGCCAGCGTTCTTTCCGAGCAGTACTTC.

This chain joins TRBV7-2 and TRBJ2-7; 10 nucleotides align to TRBD2. Trimming cost V 5 bases and J 5 bases; bases outside gene matches: 9. This CDR3 has 15 residues. Germline lookup yields CDR1 SGHTA and CDR2 FQGNSA. For the CDR3, the DNA is TGTGCCAGCAGCCCAGCGGCTAGCGGGAGTCACGAGCAGTACTTC. Its translation: CASSPAASGSHEQYF.

The CDR3 DNA reads as TGTGCCTGGATTCTACAGGGGGCTCGCTATGGCTACACCTTC. It yields the protein CAWILQGARYGYTF. The V call is TRBV30, the J call TRBJ1-2; 9 positions agree with TRBD1. There are 14 residues in the CDR3. Germline V gives CDR1 GTSNPN, CDR2 SVGIG (reference sequence). Losses at the gene ends were 4 bases for V and 4 bases for J; bases not matched to a gene: 7. Full variable domain (rest looked up from reference TRBV30 and TRBJ1-2): SQTIHQWPATLVQPVGSPLSLECTVEGTSNPNLYWYRQAAGRGLQLLFYSVGIGQISSEVPQNLSASRPQDRQFILSSKKLLLSDSGFYLCAWILQGARYGYTFGSGTRLTVV.

The rearrangement uses TRBV20-1 and TRBJ2-1, with D maybe TRBD2 (8 bases). The ends were cut back, 3 bases at V and 0 bases at J, with 21 bases in the middle. The CDR3 loop spans 18 amino acids. CDR1 and CDR2 (germline): DFQATT, SNEGSKA (reference sequence). In DNA, the CDR3 is TGCAGTGCTAGTAGGGGGCTAGCGGGCCTCAGCTCCTACAATGAGCAGTTCTTC. Residues: CSASRGLAGLSSYNEQFF.

This clone was observed a few times. DNA for the CDR3: TGTGCCAGCAGCACCCGGGGAGGGACAAACAGAAACACCATATATTTT. It specifies CASSTRGGTNRNTIYF. The genes are TRBV7-9 and TRBJ1-3; tentatively, D is TRBD1 (6 bases). Trimming left V 5 bases short and J 5 bases short, with 19 bases between. CDR3 length equals 16 residues. The germline CDR1 and CDR2 sequences are SEHNR and FQNEAQ (reference sequence). The full variable domain, with the rest looked up from reference TRBV7-9 and TRBJ1-3, is DTGVSQNPRHKITKRGQNVTFRCDPISEHNRLYWYRQTLGQGPEFLTYFQNEAQLEKSRLLSDRFSAERPKGSFSTLEIQRTEQGDSAMYLCASSTRGGTNRNTIYFGEGSWLTVV.

About this clone: The same CDR3 is also encoded by other DNA sequences in this sample. The chain has TRBV7-2 and TRBJ1-1; D unresolved. Germline assignment: CDR1 SGHTA and CDR2 FQGNSA. The CDR3 has 12 residues. Trimming shortened V by 5 bases and J by 3 bases, and 7 bases separated the two germline ends. As DNA, the CDR3 is TGTGCCAGCAGCCTGACCTACACTGAAGCTTTCTTT. This gives the protein CASSLTYTEAFF. The whole variable domain, filled in from reference TRBV7-2 and TRBJ1-1, reads GAGVSQSPSNKVTEKGKDVELRCDPISGHTALYWYRQSLGQGLEFLIYFQGNSAPDKSGLPSDRFSAERTGGSVSTLTIQRTQQEDSAVYLCASSLTYTEAFFGQGTRLTVV.

This rearrangement joins TRBV7-8 to TRBJ2-7; D gene uncertain. The CDR3 is made up of 13 amino acids. Germline V gives CDR1 SGHVS, CDR2 FQNEAQ. V was clipped by 6 bases and J by 7 bases, with 16 bases between them. The CDR3 DNA reads as TGTGCCAGCAGGAGCGTCACCTTCGGAGAGCAGTACTTC. Protein: CASRSVTFGEQYF.

The chain combines TRBV11-2 with TRBJ2-1; D remains ambiguous. Germline V gene lookup returns CDR1 SGHAT and CDR2 FQNNGV. CDR3 length equals 12 residues. V dropped 5 bases and J dropped 7 bases, with 9 bases sitting between them. This CDR3 reads CASSRDRNEQFF. The CDR3 DNA sequence: TGTGCCAGCAGCAGAGACCGAAATGAGCAGTTCTTC.